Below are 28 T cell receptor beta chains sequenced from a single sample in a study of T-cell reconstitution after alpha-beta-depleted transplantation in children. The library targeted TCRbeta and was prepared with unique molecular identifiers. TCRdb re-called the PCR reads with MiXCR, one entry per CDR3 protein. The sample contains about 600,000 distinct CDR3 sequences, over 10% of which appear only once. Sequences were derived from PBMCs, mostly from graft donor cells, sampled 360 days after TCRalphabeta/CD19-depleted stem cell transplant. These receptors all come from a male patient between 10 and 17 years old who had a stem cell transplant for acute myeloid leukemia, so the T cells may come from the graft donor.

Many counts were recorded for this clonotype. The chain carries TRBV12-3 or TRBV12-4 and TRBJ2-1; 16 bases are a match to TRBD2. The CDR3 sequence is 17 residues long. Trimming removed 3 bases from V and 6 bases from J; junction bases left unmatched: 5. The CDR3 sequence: CASSFGTSGRALNEQFF. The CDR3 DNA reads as TGTGCCAGCAGTTTTGGGACTAGCGGGAGGGCCCTCAATGAGCAGTTCTTC.

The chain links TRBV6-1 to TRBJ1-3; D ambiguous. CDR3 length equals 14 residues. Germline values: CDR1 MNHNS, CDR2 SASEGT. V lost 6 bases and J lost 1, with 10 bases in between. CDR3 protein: CASRLVPSGNTIYF. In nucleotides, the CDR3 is TGTGCCAGCAGGCTCGTTCCTTCTGGAAACACCATATATTTT.

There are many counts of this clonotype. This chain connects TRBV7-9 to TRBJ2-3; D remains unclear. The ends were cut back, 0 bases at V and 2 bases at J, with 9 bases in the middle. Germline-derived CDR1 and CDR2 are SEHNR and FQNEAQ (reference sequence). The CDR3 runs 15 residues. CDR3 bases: TGTGCCAGCAGCTTAGCGCTAAGTAACACAGATACGCAGTATTTT. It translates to CASSLALSNTDTQYF. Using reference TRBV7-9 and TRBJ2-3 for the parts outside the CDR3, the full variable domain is DTGVSQNPRHKITKRGQNVTFRCDPISEHNRLYWYRQTLGQGPEFLTYFQNEAQLEKSRLLSDRFSAERPKGSFSTLEIQRTEQGDSAMYLCASSLALSNTDTQYFGPGTRLTVL.

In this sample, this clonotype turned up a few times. This CDR3 reads CASSFSSGLDYTGELFF. CDR3 nucleotides: TGTGCCAGCAGCTTTTCCTCGGGTCTGGACTACACCGGGGAGCTGTTTTTT. The chain recombines TRBV7-2 with TRBJ2-2; D may be TRBD2 (5 bases). CDR3 length: 17 residues. Per germline, CDR1 SGHTA and CDR2 FQGNSA. With 3 bases removed from V and 3 bases from J, the gap between germline ends came to 17 bases. Based on the CDR3 plus reference TRBV7-2 and TRBJ2-2, the full variable domain is GAGVSQSPSNKVTEKGKDVELRCDPISGHTALYWYRQSLGQGLEFLIYFQGNSAPDKSGLPSDRFSAERTGGSVSTLTIQRTQQEDSAVYLCASSFSSGLDYTGELFFGEGSRLTVL.

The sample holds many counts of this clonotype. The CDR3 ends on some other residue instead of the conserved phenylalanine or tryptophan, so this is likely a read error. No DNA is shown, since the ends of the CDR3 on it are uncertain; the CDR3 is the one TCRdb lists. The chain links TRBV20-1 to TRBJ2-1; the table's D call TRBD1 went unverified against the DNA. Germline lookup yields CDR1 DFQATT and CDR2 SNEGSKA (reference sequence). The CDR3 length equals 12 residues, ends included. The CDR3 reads CSVAGTGLALYV.

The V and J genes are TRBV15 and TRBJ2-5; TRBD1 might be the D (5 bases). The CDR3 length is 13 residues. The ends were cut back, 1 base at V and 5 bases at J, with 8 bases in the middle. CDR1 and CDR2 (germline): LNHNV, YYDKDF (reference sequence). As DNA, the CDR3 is TGTGCCACCAGCAGAGGACAGTCGGAGACCCAGTACTTC. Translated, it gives CATSRGQSETQYF.

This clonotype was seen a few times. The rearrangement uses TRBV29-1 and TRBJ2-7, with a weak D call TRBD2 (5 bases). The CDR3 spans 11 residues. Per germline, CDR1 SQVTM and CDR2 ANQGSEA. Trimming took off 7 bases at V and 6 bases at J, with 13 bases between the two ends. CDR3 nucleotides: TGCAGCGCCCTTCGGGATGCCGAGCAGTACTTC. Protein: CSALRDAEQYF.

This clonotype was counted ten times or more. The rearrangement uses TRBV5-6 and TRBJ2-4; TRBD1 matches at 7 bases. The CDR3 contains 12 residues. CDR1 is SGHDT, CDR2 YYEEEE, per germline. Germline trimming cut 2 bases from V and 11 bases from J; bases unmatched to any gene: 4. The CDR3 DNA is TGTGCCAGCAGCTTTTACAGGGGACTTCAGTACTTC. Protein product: CASSFYRGLQYF.

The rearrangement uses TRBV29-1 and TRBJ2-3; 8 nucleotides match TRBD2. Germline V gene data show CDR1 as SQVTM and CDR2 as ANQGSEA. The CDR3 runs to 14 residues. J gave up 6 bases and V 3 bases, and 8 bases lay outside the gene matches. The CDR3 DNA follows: TGCAGCGTTGAGGGGACTAGAATTCCCGATACGCAGTATTTT. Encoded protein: CSVEGTRIPDTQYF.

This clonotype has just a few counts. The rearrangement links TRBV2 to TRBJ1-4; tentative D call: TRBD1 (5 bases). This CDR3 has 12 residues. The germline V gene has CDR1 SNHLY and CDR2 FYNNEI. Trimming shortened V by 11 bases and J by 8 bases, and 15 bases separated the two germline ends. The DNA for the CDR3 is TGTGCCGGCCAGTCGGCAGGGGAAAAACTGTTTTTT. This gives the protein CAGQSAGEKLFF. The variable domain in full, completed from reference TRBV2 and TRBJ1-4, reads EPEVTQTPSHQVTQMGQEVILRCVPISNHLYFYWYRQILGQKVEFLVSFYNNEISEKSEIFDDQFSVERPDGSNFTLKIRSTKLEDSAMYFCAGQSAGEKLFFGSGTQLSVL.

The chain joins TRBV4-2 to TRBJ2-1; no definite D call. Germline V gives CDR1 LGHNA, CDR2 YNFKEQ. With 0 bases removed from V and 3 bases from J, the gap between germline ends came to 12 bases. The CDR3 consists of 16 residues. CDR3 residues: CASSQDLLYNYNEQFF. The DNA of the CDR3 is TGTGCCAGCAGCCAAGATCTCCTATACAACTACAATGAGCAGTTCTTC.

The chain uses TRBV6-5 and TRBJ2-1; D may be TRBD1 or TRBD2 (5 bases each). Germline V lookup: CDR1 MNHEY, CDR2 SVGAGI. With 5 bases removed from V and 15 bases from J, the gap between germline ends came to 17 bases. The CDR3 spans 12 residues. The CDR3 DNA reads TGTGCCAGCAGTAAGACGTGGGGGAGACCGTTCTTC. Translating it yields CASSKTWGRPFF.

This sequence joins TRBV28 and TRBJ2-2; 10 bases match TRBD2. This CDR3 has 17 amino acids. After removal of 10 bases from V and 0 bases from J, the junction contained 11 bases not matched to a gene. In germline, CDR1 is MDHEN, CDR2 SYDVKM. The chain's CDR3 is CATHSGRLPPNTGELFF. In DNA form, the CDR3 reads TGTGCCACCCATAGCGGGAGGCTTCCCCCGAACACCGGGGAGCTGTTTTTT.

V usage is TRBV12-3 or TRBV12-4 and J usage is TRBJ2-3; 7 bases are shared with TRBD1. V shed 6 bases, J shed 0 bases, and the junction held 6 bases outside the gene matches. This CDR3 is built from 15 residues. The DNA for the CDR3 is TGTGCCAGCAGGCGTCGACAGGGTAGCACAGATACGCAGTATTTT. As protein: CASRRRQGSTDTQYF.

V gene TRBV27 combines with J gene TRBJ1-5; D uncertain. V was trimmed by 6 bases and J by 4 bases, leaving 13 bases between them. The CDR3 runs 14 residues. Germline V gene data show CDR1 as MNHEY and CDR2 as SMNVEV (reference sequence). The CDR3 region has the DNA TGTGCCAGCAGAAAAGGACGGATTAATCAGCCCCAGCATTTT. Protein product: CASRKGRINQPQHF.

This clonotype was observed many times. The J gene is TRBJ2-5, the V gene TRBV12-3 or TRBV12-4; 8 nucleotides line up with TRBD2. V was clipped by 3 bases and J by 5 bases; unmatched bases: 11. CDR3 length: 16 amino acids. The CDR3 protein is CASSFVVAGLGETQYF. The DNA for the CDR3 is TGTGCCAGCAGTTTCGTTGTAGCGGGATTAGGGGAGACCCAGTACTTC.

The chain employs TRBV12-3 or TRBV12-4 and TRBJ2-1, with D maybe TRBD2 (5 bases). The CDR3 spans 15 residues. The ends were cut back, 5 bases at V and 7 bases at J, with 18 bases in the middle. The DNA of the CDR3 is TGTGCCAGCAGTCGCCAAACTAGTCTAAGTAATGAGCAGTTCTTC. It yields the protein CASSRQTSLSNEQFF.

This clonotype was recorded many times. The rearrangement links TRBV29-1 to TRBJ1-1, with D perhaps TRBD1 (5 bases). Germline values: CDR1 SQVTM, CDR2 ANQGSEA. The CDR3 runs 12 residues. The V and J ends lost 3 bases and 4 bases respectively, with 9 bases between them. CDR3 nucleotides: TGCAGCGTTGACAGGGAGGCCACTGAAGCTTTCTTT. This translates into CSVDREATEAFF.

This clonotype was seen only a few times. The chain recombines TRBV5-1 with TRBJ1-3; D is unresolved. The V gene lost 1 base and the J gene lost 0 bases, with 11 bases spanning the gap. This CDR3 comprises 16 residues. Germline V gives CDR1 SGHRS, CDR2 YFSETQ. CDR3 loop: CASSLMDPSSGNTIYF. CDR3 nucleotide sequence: TGCGCCAGCAGCTTGATGGACCCAAGCTCTGGAAACACCATATATTTT.

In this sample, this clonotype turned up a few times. The CDR3 loop reads CASTKGGGYTF. DNA for the CDR3: TGTGCCAGCACCAAGGGGGGTGGCTACACCTTC. The V call is TRBV6-5, the J call TRBJ1-2; possibly TRBD1 for D (6 bases). Looked up from germline, CDR1 is MNHEY and CDR2 is SVGAGI. The CDR3 has 11 amino acids. V lost 7 bases to trimming and J lost 7 bases, with 10 bases between them.

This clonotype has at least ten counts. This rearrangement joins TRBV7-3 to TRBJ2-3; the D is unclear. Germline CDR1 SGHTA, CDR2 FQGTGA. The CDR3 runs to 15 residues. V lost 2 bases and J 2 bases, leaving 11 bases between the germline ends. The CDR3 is CASSLSGLNTDTQYF. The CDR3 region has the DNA TGTGCCAGCAGCTTATCCGGGCTAAACACAGATACGCAGTATTTT.

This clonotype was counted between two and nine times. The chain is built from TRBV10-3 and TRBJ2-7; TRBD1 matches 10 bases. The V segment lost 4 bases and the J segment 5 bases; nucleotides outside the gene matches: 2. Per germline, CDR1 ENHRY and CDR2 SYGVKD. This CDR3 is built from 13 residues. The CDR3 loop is CAISGQGAHEQYF. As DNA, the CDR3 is TGTGCCATCAGTGGACAGGGGGCCCACGAGCAGTACTTC.

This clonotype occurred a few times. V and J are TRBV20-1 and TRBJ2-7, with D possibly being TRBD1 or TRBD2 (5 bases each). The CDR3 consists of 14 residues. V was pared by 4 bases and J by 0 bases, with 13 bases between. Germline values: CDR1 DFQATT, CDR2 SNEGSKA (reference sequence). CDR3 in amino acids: CSATLGAYSYEQYF. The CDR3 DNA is TGCAGTGCTACTCTCGGGGCTTACTCCTACGAGCAGTACTTC.

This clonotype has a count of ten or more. In DNA form, the CDR3 reads TGCGCCAGCAGCTTGGGAGGAAATGGAGAGACCCAGTACTTC. This translates into CASSLGGNGETQYF. This chain uses TRBV5-1 with TRBJ2-5; no clear D gene. Germline assignment: CDR1 SGHRS and CDR2 YFSETQ. V lost 0 bases to trimming and J lost 4 bases, with 10 bases between them. CDR3 length equals 14 residues.

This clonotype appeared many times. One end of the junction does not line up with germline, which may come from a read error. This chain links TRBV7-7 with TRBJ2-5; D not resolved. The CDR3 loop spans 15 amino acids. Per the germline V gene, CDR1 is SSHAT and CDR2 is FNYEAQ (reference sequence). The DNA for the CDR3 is TGTGCTAGCAGCTTGGATCGAGGCACCCAAGAGACCCAGTACTTC. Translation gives CASSLDRGTQETQYF.

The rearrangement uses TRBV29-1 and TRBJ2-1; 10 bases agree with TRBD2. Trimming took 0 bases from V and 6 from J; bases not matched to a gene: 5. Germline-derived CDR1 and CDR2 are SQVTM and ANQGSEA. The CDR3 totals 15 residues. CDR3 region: CSVEDRRLAGNEQFF. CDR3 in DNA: TGCAGCGTTGAAGATCGACGACTAGCGGGCAATGAGCAGTTCTTC.

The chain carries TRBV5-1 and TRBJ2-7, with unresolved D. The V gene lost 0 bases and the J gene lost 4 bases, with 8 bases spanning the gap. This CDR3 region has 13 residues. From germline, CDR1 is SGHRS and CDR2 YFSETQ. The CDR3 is CASSLAWGYEQYF. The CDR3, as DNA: TGCGCCAGCAGCTTGGCCTGGGGATACGAGCAGTACTTC. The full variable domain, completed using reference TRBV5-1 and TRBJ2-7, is KAGVTQTPRYLIKTRGQQVTLSCSPISGHRSVSWYQQTPGQGLQFLFEYFSETQRNKGNFPGRFSGRQFSNSRSEMNVSTLELGDSALYLCASSLAWGYEQYFGPGTRLTVT.

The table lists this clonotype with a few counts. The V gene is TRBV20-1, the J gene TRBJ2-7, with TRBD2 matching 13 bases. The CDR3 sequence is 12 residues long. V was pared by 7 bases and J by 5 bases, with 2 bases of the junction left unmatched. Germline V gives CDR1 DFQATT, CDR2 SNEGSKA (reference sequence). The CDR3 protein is CSDGLAGDEQYF. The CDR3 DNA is TGCAGTGATGGACTAGCGGGAGACGAGCAGTACTTC.